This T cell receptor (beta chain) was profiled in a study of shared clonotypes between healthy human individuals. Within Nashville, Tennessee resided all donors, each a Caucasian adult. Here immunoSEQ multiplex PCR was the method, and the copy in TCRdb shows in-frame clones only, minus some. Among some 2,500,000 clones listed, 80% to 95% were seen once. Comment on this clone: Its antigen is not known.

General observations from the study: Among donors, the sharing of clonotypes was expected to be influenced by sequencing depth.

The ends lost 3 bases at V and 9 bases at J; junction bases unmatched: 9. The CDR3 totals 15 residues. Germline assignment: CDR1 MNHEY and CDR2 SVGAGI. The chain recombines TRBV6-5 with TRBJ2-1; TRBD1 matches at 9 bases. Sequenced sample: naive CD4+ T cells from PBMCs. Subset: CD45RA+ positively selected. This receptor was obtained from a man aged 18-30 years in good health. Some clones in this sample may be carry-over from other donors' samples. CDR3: CASSYRGTGRGEQFF. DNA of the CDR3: TGTGCCAGCAGTTATCGGGGGACAGGGAGGGGTGAGCAGTTCTTC.